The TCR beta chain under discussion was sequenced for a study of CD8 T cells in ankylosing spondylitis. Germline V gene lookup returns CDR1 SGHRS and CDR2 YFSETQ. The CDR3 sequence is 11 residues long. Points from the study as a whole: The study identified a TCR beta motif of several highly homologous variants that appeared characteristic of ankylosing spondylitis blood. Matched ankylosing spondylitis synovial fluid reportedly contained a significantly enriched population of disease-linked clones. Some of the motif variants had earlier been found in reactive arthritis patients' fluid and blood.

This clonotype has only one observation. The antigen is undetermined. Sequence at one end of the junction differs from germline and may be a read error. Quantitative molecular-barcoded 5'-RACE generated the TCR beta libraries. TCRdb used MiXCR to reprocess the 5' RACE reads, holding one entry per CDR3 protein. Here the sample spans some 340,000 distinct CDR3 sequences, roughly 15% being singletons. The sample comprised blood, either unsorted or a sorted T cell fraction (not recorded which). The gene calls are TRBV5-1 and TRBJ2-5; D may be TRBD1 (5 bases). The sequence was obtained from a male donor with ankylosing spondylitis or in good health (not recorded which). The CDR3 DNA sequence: TGCACCAGCAGGGTTGAAGAGACCCAGTACTTC. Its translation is CTSRVEETQYF.